The 13 T cell receptor beta chains listed next were all sequenced from one sample in a study of blood T cells in healthy people across ages. It was with a sample-barcoded 5' primer and a J-beta primer mix that a second PCR of about 7 to 12 cycles was run. TCRdb passed the 5' RACE reads through MiXCR, listing each CDR3 protein once. The sample yields roughly 1.9 million distinct CDR3 sequences, approximately 39% seen once. Material for sequencing was blood. These receptor sequences come from a human donor in good health.

Note on this clonotype: Possible read error: a much larger clone is one base away. The chain uses TRBV6-5 and TRBJ2-1; 8 bases line up with TRBD1. With the DNA end fitting TRBJ2-7 better, the J assignment may be wrong. Germline V gives CDR1 MNHEY, CDR2 SVGAGI. The CDR3 has 14 amino acids. CDR3 sequence (DNA): TGTGCCAGCAGGCGACAGGGGACATACAATGAGCAGTACTTC. It encodes CASRRQGTYNEQYF.

This clonotype turned up a few times. The CDR3 coding sequence is TGCGCCAGCGTCCGATTCGAGCAGTACTTC. Protein: CASVRFEQYF. The chain employs TRBV5-1 and TRBJ2-7; D is unresolved. The CDR3 is 10 amino acids. Germline assignment: CDR1 SGHRS and CDR2 YFSETQ. The V end was cut by 7 bases, the J end by 6 bases, with 8 bases between. Using reference TRBV5-1 and TRBJ2-7 for the parts outside the CDR3, the full variable domain is KAGVTQTPRYLIKTRGQQVTLSCSPISGHRSVSWYQQTPGQGLQFLFEYFSETQRNKGNFPGRFSGRQFSNSRSEMNVSTLELGDSALYLCASVRFEQYFGPGTRLTVT.

The chain employs TRBV4-1 and TRBJ2-3; the match to TRBD2 covers 10 bases. V dropped 4 bases and J dropped 1; count of bases not matched to a gene: 5. The V gene's germline CDR1 is MGHRA and CDR2 YSYEKL. The CDR3 has 16 amino acids. The CDR3 sequence: CASSLDTSGGTDTQYF. For the CDR3, the DNA is TGCGCCAGCAGCCTAGATACTAGCGGGGGCACAGATACGCAGTATTTT.

J is TRBJ2-7 and V is TRBV9; TRBD2 might be the D (7 bases). The CDR3 sequence is 15 residues long. V lost 0 bases and J 1 base, leaving 11 bases between the germline ends. CDR1 and CDR2 from the germline V gene are SGDLS and YYNGEE. CDR3 sequence reads: CASSVAGGASYEQYF. In DNA, the CDR3 is TGTGCCAGCAGCGTAGCTGGGGGGGCATCCTACGAGCAGTACTTC.

This clonotype has at least ten counts. V and J are TRBV29-1 and TRBJ2-3; no clear D gene. This CDR3 has 11 amino acids. Germline values: CDR1 SQVTM, CDR2 ANQGSEA. V dropped 6 bases and J dropped 2 bases, with 6 bases sitting between them. CDR3 sequence (DNA): TGCAGCGTCTCAGTCACAGATACGCAGTATTTT. Its translation is CSVSVTDTQYF.

V is TRBV20-1 and J is TRBJ1-4, with D unresolved. Germline assignment: CDR1 DFQATT and CDR2 SNEGSKA (reference sequence). The CDR3 sequence is 14 residues long. V dropped 3 bases and J dropped 8 bases, with 16 bases sitting between them. The CDR3 coding sequence is TGCAGTGCTAGTAGTGCTAACATGAGGGAAAAACTGTTTTTT. Its protein is CSASSANMREKLFF.

The chain carries TRBV27 and TRBJ2-3; a possible D gene is TRBD1 (5 bases). CDR1 is MNHEY and CDR2 is SMNVEV in the germline V gene (reference sequence). Deletions cut 8 bases from V and 4 bases from J, with 22 bases between. This CDR3 has 16 residues. The CDR3 coding sequence is TGTGCCAGCTCCAAACAAAGGGGAAATTACGCAGATACGCAGTATTTT. It codes for CASSKQRGNYADTQYF.

This clonotype was picked up a small number of times. V is TRBV2 and J is TRBJ2-3, with 7 bases identical to TRBD2. Germline V gene sequence: CDR1 SNHLY, CDR2 FYNNEI. V shed 7 bases, J shed 2 bases, and the junction held 6 bases outside the gene matches. This CDR3 is built from 14 residues. This chain's CDR3 is CASKASGYTDTQYF. The CDR3 DNA reads TGTGCCAGCAAGGCTAGCGGCTACACAGATACGCAGTATTTT.

The chain recombines TRBV12-3 or TRBV12-4 with TRBJ1-2; no clear D gene. This CDR3 is 12 amino acids long. Trimming cost V 5 bases and J 3 bases, with 7 bases left between them. The CDR3 DNA reads TGTGCCAGCAGTCCTTTTGACTATGGCTACACCTTC. This gives the protein CASSPFDYGYTF.

This clonotype occurred a few times. The chain combines TRBV7-9 with TRBJ1-5; D might be TRBD1 (5 bases). CDR3 length equals 15 residues. Germline-derived CDR1 and CDR2 are SEHNR and FQNEAQ (reference sequence). V lost 5 bases and J lost 0, with 11 bases in between. CDR3 region: CASSAGRYSNQPQHF. The CDR3 region has the DNA TGTGCCAGCAGCGCAGGGAGGTATAGCAATCAGCCCCAGCATTTT.

This clonotype was seen many times. V and J are TRBV29-1 and TRBJ2-3; no firm D call. CDR3 size: 11 residues. Germline assignment: CDR1 SQVTM and CDR2 ANQGSEA. V was pared by 4 bases and J by 2 bases, with 4 bases between. The CDR3 bases are TGCAGCGTTGGGACCACAGATACGCAGTATTTT. As protein: CSVGTTDTQYF.

V and J are TRBV7-6 and TRBJ2-3; 7 bases map to TRBD1. The CDR3 totals 15 residues. Germline CDR1 SGHVS, CDR2 FNYEAQ. Trimming at V came to 4 bases and at J to 0 bases, leaving 4 bases not matched to a gene. The CDR3 DNA reads as TGTGCCAGCAGCTACAGGGGTGCTAGCACAGATACGCAGTATTTT. This sequence encodes CASSYRGASTDTQYF.

This clonotype was counted between two and nine times. The chain is built from TRBV5-1 and TRBJ2-3, with D maybe TRBD2 (5 bases). Germline V lookup: CDR1 SGHRS, CDR2 YFSETQ. V gave up 0 bases and J gave up 2 bases, with 16 bases separating them. This CDR3 has 17 amino acids. The CDR3 coding sequence is TGCGCCAGCAGCTTGGCTATAGCGCCTATAAACACAGATACGCAGTATTTT. Its protein product is CASSLAIAPINTDTQYF.